Sequencing of this TCR beta chain was carried out in a study of response to subunit inactivated influenza vaccine. The CDR3 is 15 residues long. V gave up 0 bases and J gave up 5 bases, with 15 bases separating them. The germline V gene has CDR1 SGHRS and CDR2 YFSETQ. This clonotype was picked up many times. Antigen unknown. Each CDR3 protein is one row after TCRdb ran MiXCR on the RT-PCR reads. The sample yields 400,000 to 650,000 distinct CDR3 sequences, approximately 7.2% seen once. Findings and limits, study-wide: A suggestion made by the authors is that each seasonal influenza vaccination recruits few new T cells.

The V gene is TRBV5-1, the J gene TRBJ2-7, with D possibly being TRBD1 (5 bases). The sequence derives from a man aged 50 to 75 who received an inactivated influenza vaccine. The sample here was PBMCs from blood, taken less than 30 months after vaccination. The CDR3 region has the DNA TGCGCCAGCAGCTTGGATCAGGGATTACCGGACGAGCAGTACTTC. Translation: CASSLDQGLPDEQYF.